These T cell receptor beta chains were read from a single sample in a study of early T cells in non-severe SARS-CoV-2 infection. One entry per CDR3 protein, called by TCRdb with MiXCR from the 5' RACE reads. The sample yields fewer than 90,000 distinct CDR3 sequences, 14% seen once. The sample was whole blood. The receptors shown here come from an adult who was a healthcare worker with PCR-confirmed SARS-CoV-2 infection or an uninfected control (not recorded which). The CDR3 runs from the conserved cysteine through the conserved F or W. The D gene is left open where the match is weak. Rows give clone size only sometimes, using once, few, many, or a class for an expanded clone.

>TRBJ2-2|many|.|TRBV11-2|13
CASSFRGTGELFF
TGTGCCAGCAGCTTCAGGGGCACCGGGGAGCTGTTTTTT
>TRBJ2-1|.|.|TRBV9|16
CASSPPDSTSYNEQFF
TGTGCCAGCAGCCCTCCTGACAGCACCTCCTACAATGAGCAGTTCTTC
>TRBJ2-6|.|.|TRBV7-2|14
CASEVVRGANVLTF
TGTGCCAGCGAGGTTGTACGGGGGGCCAACGTCCTGACTTTC
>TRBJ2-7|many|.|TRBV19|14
CASSPPDWSYEQYF
TGTGCCAGTAGTCCTCCCGACTGGTCCTACGAGCAGTACTTC
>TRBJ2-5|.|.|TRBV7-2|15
CASTTYDGNQETQYF
TGTGCCAGCACCACTTACGATGGAAACCAAGAGACCCAGTACTTC
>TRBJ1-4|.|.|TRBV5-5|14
CASSPGGTVEKLFF
TGTGCCAGCAGCCCAGGCGGGACCGTTGAAAAACTGTTTTTT
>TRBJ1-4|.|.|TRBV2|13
CASSEEIPPGMFF
TGTGCCAGCAGTGAAGAGATTCCCCCGGGGATGTTTTTT
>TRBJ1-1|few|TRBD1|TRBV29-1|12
CSAGTGDTEAFF
TGCAGCGCCGGGACAGGGGACACTGAAGCTTTCTTT
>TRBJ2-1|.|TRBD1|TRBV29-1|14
CSTVGDRDYNEQFF
TGCAGCACAGTCGGGGACAGGGATTACAATGAGCAGTTCTTC
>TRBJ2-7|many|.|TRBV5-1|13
CASSFTGTFEQYF
TGCGCCAGCAGCTTCACCGGGACATTCGAGCAGTACTTC
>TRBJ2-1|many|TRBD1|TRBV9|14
CASSPTGGYNEQFF
TGTGCCAGCAGCCCGACAGGGGGCTACAATGAGCAGTTCTTC
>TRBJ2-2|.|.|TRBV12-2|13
CASRSENTGELFF
TGTGCAAGTCGCTCTGAGAACACCGGGGAGCTGTTTTTT
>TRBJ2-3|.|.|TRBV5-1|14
CASRLGSGTDTQYF
TGCGCCAGCAGGCTAGGATCGGGCACAGATACGCAGTATTTT
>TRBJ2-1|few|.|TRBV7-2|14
CASSLPSRGWEQFF
TGTGCCAGCAGCTTACCCTCCAGGGGATGGGAGCAGTTCTTC
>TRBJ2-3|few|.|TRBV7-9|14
CASSLVGAGDTQYF
TGTGCCAGCAGCTTAGTCGGGGCGGGAGATACGCAGTATTTT
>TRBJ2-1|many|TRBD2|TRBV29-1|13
CSGASGERNEQFF
TGCAGCGGAGCTAGCGGGGAAAGGAATGAGCAGTTCTTC
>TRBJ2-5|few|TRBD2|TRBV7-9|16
CASTRGLAGGQETQYF
TGTGCCAGCACTCGAGGACTAGCGGGGGGTCAAGAGACCCAGTACTTC
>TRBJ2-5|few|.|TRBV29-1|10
CSVGLETQYF
TGCAGCGTCGGCTTGGAGACCCAGTACTTC
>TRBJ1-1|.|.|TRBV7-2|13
CASRSGTAREAFF
TGTGCCAGCAGATCGGGGACCGCCCGGGAGGCTTTCTTT
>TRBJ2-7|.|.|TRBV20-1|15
CSASSGLSGGYEQYF
TGCAGTGCTAGTTCGGGACTTAGTGGAGGCTACGAGCAGTACTTC
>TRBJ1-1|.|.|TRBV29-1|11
CIVERGPEAFF
TGCATCGTTGAGCGGGGTCCTGAAGCTTTCTTT
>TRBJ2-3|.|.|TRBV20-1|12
CSVGPNTDTQYF
TGCAGTGTTGGGCCTAACACAGATACGCAGTATTTT
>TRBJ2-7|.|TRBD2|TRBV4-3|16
CASSQAPAGASGEQYF
TGCGCCAGCAGCCAAGCTCCAGCGGGGGCCTCAGGGGAGCAGTACTTC
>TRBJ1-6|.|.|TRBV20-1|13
CSALGAAYSPLHF
TGCAGTGCCCTTGGCGCGGCCTATTCACCCCTCCACTTT
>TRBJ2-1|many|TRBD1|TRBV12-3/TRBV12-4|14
CASSHSGTDNEQFF
TGTGCCAGCAGTCATTCCGGGACAGACAATGAGCAGTTCTTC
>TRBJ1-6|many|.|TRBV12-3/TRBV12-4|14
CASSPRGGESPLHF
TGTGCCAGCAGCCCCCGGGGGGGCGAATCACCCCTCCACTTT
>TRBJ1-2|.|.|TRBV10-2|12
CASNGGNYGYTF
TGCGCCAGCAACGGGGGGAACTATGGCTACACCTTC
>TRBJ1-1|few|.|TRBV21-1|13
CASRTGANHEAFF
TGTGCCAGCAGGACAGGGGCCAACCATGAAGCTTTCTTT
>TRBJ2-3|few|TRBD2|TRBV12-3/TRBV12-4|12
CASSSGAGGQYF
TGTGCCAGCAGCTCGGGGGCGGGGGGCCAGTATTTT
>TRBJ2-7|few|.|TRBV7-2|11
CASSFSFVQYF
TGTGCCAGCAGCTTTTCATTTGTGCAGTACTTC
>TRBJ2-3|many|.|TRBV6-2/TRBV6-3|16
CASSYTWGDETDTQYF
TGTGCCAGCAGTTACACGTGGGGGGATGAGACAGATACGCAGTATTTT
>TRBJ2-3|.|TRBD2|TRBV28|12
CASRRELDTQYF
TGTGCCAGCAGGCGGGAGTTGGATACGCAGTATTTT
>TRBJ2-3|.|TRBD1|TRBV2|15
CASSGSRGPWVKQYF
TGTGCCAGCAGTGGATCCAGGGGGCCCTGGGTGAAGCAGTATTTT
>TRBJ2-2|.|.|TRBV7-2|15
CASNRQALGTGELFF
TGTGCCAGCAACAGACAGGCATTGGGCACCGGGGAGCTGTTTTTT
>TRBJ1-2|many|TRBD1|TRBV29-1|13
CSVGPGTGDGYTF
TGCAGCGTTGGCCCCGGGACAGGGGACGGCTACACCTTC
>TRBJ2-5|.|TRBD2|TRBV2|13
CATGGGRLETQYF
TGTGCCACCGGCGGGGGACGTCTTGAGACCCAGTATTTC
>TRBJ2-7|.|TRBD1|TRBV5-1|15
CASSFGGTGLSEQYF
TGCGCCAGCAGCTTTGGCGGGACAGGTCTTTCCGAGCAGTACTTC
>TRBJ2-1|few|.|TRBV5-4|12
CASRDTYNEQFF
TGTGCCAGCAGAGATACCTACAATGAGCAGTTCTTC
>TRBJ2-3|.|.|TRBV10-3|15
CAISESPGRDDTQYF
TGTGCCATCAGTGAGTCACCGGGGCGGGATGATACGCAGTATTTT
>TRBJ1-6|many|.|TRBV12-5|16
CASGSRTADYNSPLHF
TGTGCTAGTGGTTCCCGGACTGCGGATTATAATTCACCCCTCCACTTT
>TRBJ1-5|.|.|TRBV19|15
CASSPLRQPNQPQHF
TGTGCCAGTAGTCCTCTCCGACAGCCCAATCAGCCCCAGCATTTT
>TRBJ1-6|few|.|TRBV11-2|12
CASSRPGSPLHF
TGTGCCAGCAGCCGACCGGGTTCACCCCTCCACTTT
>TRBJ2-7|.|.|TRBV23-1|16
CASSQGGPFHFPVEYF
TGCGCCAGCAGTCAAGGCGGGCCGTTTCATTTCCCCGTGGAGTACTTC
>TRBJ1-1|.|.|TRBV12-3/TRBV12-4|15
CASSFWGLIPTEAFF
TGTGCCAGCAGTTTTTGGGGGCTTATCCCCACTGAAGCTTTCTTT
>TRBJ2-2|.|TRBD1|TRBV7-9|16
CASSPWTGGNTGELFF
TGTGCCAGCAGCCCGTGGACAGGGGGGAACACCGGGGAGCTGTTTTTT
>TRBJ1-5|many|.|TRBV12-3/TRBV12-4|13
CASSLSGDQPQHF
TGTGCCAGCAGTTTGTCAGGGGATCAGCCCCAGCATTTT
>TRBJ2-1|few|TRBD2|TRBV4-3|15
CASSQAGTRINEQFF
TGCGCCAGCAGCCAGGCCGGGACTAGGATCAATGAGCAGTTCTTC
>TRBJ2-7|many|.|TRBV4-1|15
CASSLQWGSLYEQYF
TGCGCCAGCAGCCTCCAGTGGGGGTCCCTCTACGAGCAGTACTTC
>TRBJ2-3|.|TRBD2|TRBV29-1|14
CSVVLGLAGDTQYF
TGCAGCGTTGTTTTGGGACTAGCGGGGGATACGCAGTATTTT
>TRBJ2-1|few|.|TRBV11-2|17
CASSARRRGSSYNEQFF
TGTGCCAGCAGCGCGCGGCGACGGGGAAGCTCCTACAATGAGCAGTTCTTC
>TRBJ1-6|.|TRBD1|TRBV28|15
CASTYRGVINSPLHF
TGTGCCAGCACCTACAGGGGAGTCATAAACTCACCCCTCCACTTT
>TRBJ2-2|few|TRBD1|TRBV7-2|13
CASSQTGVGELFF
TGTGCCAGCAGCCAGACAGGGGTCGGGGAGCTGTTTTTT
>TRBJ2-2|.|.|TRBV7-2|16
CASSLVQGANTGELFF
TGTGCCAGCAGCTTAGTGCAGGGCGCGAACACCGGGGAGCTGTTTTTT
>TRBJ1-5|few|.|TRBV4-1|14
CASRDTGNNQPQHF
TGCGCCAGCCGCGATACAGGGAACAATCAGCCCCAGCATTTT